This T cell receptor beta chain stems from a study of blood T cell repertoires in COVID-19. Study information: The origin of the acute and convalescent COVID-19 samples was the United States, Italy and Spain. PBMCs, B-cell-depleted T cells, or T cells provided the cDNA or gDNA that made up the material.

Using immunoSEQ multiplex PCR, the repertoire was profiled, and TCRdb retains in-frame clones only, with some absent. This table has about 380,000 clones, 89% appearing once. Sequences were obtained from peripheral blood. The receptor was derived from a man between 35 and 55 years old with acute or convalescent COVID-19.

The CDR3 nucleotides read TGTGCCAGCAGTGAAGTGGGGGGTCCACTTAACACCGGGGAGCTGTTTTTT. Amino acids: CASSEVGGPLNTGELFF. This chain joins TRBV6-1 and TRBJ2-2; maybe TRBD2 (6 bases). Germline assignment: CDR1 MNHNS and CDR2 SASEGT. Trimming removed 1 base from V and 2 bases from J, with 14 bases in between. CDR3 size: 17 residues.